These 10 T cell receptor beta chains share one sample of origin, sequenced in a study of response to subunit inactivated influenza vaccine (dated by TCRdb to the late 2010s). Libraries were constructed by RT-PCR. The sequencer listed for this sample is Illumina HiSeq 2500. In-frame beta chains were kept once TCRdb had trimmed the public reads at Q25 with fastp and called clones with MiXCR. Rows with one shared CDR3 protein collapse into an entry with the most common genes and DNA. In all, the sample holds roughly 790,000 distinct CDR3 sequences, and 20% to 25% of those were seen once. Roughly 10% of the sample is taken by the ten largest. The specimen was PBMCs from blood, collected around 5 days after vaccination. The receptor set was obtained from a middle-aged man who received an inactivated influenza vaccine. Donor details come from another sample of the same person, matched by shared clones.

The chain couples TRBV20-1 to TRBJ2-7, with D maybe TRBD1 (6 bases). This CDR3 has 14 amino acids. Germline lookup yields CDR1 DFQATT and CDR2 SNEGSKA (reference sequence). Trimming removed 5 bases at V and 1 base at J, with 15 bases between. CDR3 region: CSARTGSGSYEQYF. In nucleotides, the CDR3 is TGCAGTGCTCGTACAGGGTCAGGTTCCTACGAGCAGTACTTC.

This clonotype was counted at least ten times. The chain couples TRBV6-4 to TRBJ2-2, with TRBD2 matching over 7 bases. After removal of 6 bases from V and 4 bases from J, the junction contained 5 bases not matched to a gene. The germline CDR1 and CDR2 sequences are MRHNA and SNTAGT. The CDR3 has 14 amino acids. The CDR3 nucleotides are TGTGCCAGCAGCCGGCAGCGGGGCACCGGGGAGCTGTTTTTT. Its protein product is CASSRQRGTGELFF.

This chain connects TRBV5-8 to TRBJ2-3; weak D call: TRBD1 (6 bases). Per germline, CDR1 SGHTS and CDR2 YDEGEE. CDR3 length: 14 amino acids. V gave up 7 bases and J gave up 10 bases, with 22 bases separating them. The CDR3 DNA reads TGTGCCAGCGGGGGCCTCTTCAGGGGTGAGGCGCAGTATTTT. Translated: CASGGLFRGEAQYF.

The CDR3 is CASSRRDSSTDTQYF. The CDR3 DNA reads TGTGCCAGCAGCCGCCGGGACTCCAGCACAGATACGCAGTATTTT. The genes are TRBV7-8 and TRBJ2-3, with a possible D match to TRBD2 (6 bases). This CDR3 is built from 15 residues. From germline, CDR1 is SGHVS and CDR2 FQNEAQ. The V and J ends lost 5 bases and 0 bases respectively, with 12 bases between them. The whole variable domain, remainder taken from reference TRBV7-8 and TRBJ2-3, is GAGVSQSPRYKVAKRGQDVALRCDPISGHVSLFWYQQALGQGPEFLTYFQNEAQLDKSGLPSDRFFAERPEGSVSTLKIQRTQQEDSAVYLCASSRRDSSTDTQYFGPGTRLTVL.

The CDR3 DNA follows: TGTGCCATCAGTGGATCGAGGGCCGGGACAACTGCGAACACCGGGGAGCTGTTTTTT. Amino acid sequence: CAISGSRAGTTANTGELFF. The V call is TRBV10-3, the J call TRBJ2-2; weak D call: TRBD1 (6 bases). The CDR3 contains 19 residues. The ends were cut back, 4 bases at V and 0 bases at J, with 21 bases in the middle. Germline lookup yields CDR1 ENHRY and CDR2 SYGVKD.

This clonotype was detected once. The rearrangement links TRBV20-1 to TRBJ2-2; 7 nucleotides agree with TRBD2. After removal of 1 base from V and 0 bases from J, the junction contained 8 bases not matched to a gene. Germline V gives CDR1 DFQATT, CDR2 SNEGSKA (reference sequence). This CDR3 is built from 17 residues. The CDR3 reads CSARGEGLIANTGELFF. The CDR3 DNA reads as TGCAGTGCTAGAGGGGAGGGACTCATCGCGAACACCGGGGAGCTGTTTTTT.

This clonotype was seen repeatedly, ten times or more. The V call is TRBV18, the J call TRBJ2-7; 7 nucleotides match TRBD1. V was pared by 8 bases and J by 2 bases, with 9 bases of the junction left unmatched. This CDR3 is 14 amino acids long. CDR1 is KGHSH and CDR2 is LQKENI in the germline V gene. CDR3 nucleotides: TGTGCCAGCAGCCCCCGACAGGGAACCTACGAGCAGTACTTC. Protein: CASSPRQGTYEQYF.

This clonotype was picked up a small number of times. The chain joins TRBV6-4 to TRBJ1-3; D might be TRBD1 (5 bases). CDR1 and CDR2 (germline): MRHNA, SNTAGT. The CDR3 length is 15 residues. V lost 4 bases, J lost 2 bases, and 12 bases lay in between. CDR3 amino acids: CASSASWGPGNTIYF. The CDR3 DNA reads TGTGCCAGCAGTGCGTCCTGGGGACCTGGAAACACCATATATTTT.

The sample holds a few counts of this clonotype. The chain links TRBV6-5 to TRBJ1-4; possibly TRBD1 for D (5 bases). Germline lookup yields CDR1 MNHEY and CDR2 SVGAGI. The CDR3 loop spans 14 amino acids. V was cut by 0 bases and J by 8 bases, with 10 bases left in between. The CDR3 loop reads CASSYSGGDEKLFF. In nucleotides, the CDR3 is TGTGCCAGCAGTTACTCGGGGGGGGACGAAAAACTGTTTTTT.

This clonotype was counted between two and nine times. This chain connects TRBV10-3 to TRBJ2-1; D is perhaps TRBD1 (5 bases). Between the trimmed V and J ends, which lost 4 bases and 5 bases, there was a span of 15 bases. The CDR3 loop spans 15 amino acids. Germline CDR1 is ENHRY and CDR2 is SYGVKD. The CDR3 spells CAISVMSGQNNEQFF. The CDR3 DNA is TGTGCCATCAGTGTAATGTCAGGGCAGAACAATGAGCAGTTCTTC.